This T cell receptor (beta chain) is from a study of T cells in Graves' hyperthyroidism and ophthalmopathy. The study, taken as a whole, reports: Separation of ophthalmopathy from stable hyperthyroidism was achieved by a 13 V-J model.

It was RNA transcripts that yielded the amplified TCR beta CDR3 regions. The HTBI set primed first-round TCR CDR3 RT-PCR. TCRdb fed the multiplex PCR reads into MiXCR, producing one record per CDR3 protein. Of about 600,000 distinct CDR3 sequences listed, 14% were seen once; the top ten hold roughly 7.7%. This CDR3 is built from 16 residues. The germline V gene encodes CDR1 SGHNT and CDR2 YENEEA. V shed 0 bases and J 4 bases; nucleotides not matched to a gene: 5. This clonotype was counted ten times or more. No antigen is known for it. Sequencing was carried out using blood. This TCR was recovered from a woman between 18 and 30 years old with Graves' ophthalmopathy. V is TRBV11-3 and J is TRBJ2-1; 8 bases fit TRBD1. Written as DNA, the CDR3 is TGTGCCAGCAGCTTAGATTCGGGACAGGTGTACAATGAGCAGTTCTTC. Its translation is CASSLDSGQVYNEQFF.